The subject of this entry is one TCR beta chain. Its specific antigen is unknown. Per-base qualities were not stored, and no clone one base away is much larger. Additional sequencing covered unstimulated subsets from a few donor pairs, namely CD8+ effector memory, CD4+ naive, CD8+ TEMRA, CD4+ memory and CD8+ naive. Sorted unstimulated T cells and proliferating T cells recovered from mixed lymphocyte reactions were subjected to TCRbeta CDR3 sequencing. Fresh whole blood from fewer than 11 HLA-typed healthy donors served as the source for isolating PBMCs. These data belong to a study of siplizumab effects on memory and regulatory T cells (dated by TCRdb to the late 2010s). The study in broad terms: The study examined how the anti-CD2 antibody siplizumab affects alloreactive T-cell subsets in allogeneic mixed lymphocyte reactions built from human PBMCs. Overall study outcomes, separate from this receptor: Unstimulated naive T cells appeared to be more diverse than memory T cells, and naive cells seemed to make a substantial contribution to the alloresponse. A naive or memory phenotype could not be assigned to roughly 75-97% of proliferating CD4+ or CD8+ clones. Of the alloreactive CD4+ clones that could be mapped, the Treg-derived share averaged 68.8% with siplizumab compared with 25% to 30% in control reactions. Because sequences below about 10^-5 frequency were poorly captured, only a minor fraction of alloreactive clones could be mapped to unstimulated subsets. The cumulative frequency of alloreactive sequences traceable to unstimulated CD4+ memory T cells was significantly reduced by siplizumab. Whether proliferating Tregs from siplizumab cultures actually had suppressive function was not functionally confirmed.

The library was generated by the immunoSEQ multiplex PCR assay. Roughly 100,000 TCR templates per sample were assayed by the deep sequencing platform. Genomic DNA extracted from sorted T cells was the material used for TCRbeta CDR3 sequencing. In the source study's methods: The R programming language was used for clonal analysis of TCRbeta CDR3 data. Alloreactive CD4+ and CD8+ clones were defined by comparing unstimulated samples with post-reaction CFSE-low samples. Alloreactive CD4+ clones were assigned to regulatory or non-regulatory origin by matching sequences to sorted unstimulated Treg and non-Treg repertoires. Held by TCRdb, this immuneACCESS table contains in-frame sequences only and omits some clones. Under half of the omission traces to an unresolved V gene where checked; the cause of the rest is unknown. The V and J calls and clone size were taken over from that table, and D and trimming were inferred from the DNA. For this sample the table gives roughly 60,000 clones, of which roughly 96% were detected only once. The ten largest account for more than 0.075% of the sample.

At the junction V is shortened by 0 bases and J by 3 bases, with 13 bases in between. Based on the germline V gene, the CDR1 and CDR2 sequences are SGDLS and YYNGEE. Including cysteine and phenylalanine, the CDR3 has 15 amino acids. The retained sequence is limited to the CDR3, 45 bases, with the frame set at the first base. This sequence was found in a human donor in good health. Recombination linked TRBV9 to TRBJ2-7; the D gene is perhaps TRBD2, from 5 matching bases. The sample was naive CD8+ T cells sorted from blood. The sample's cell subset or site, from its label and the paper: unstimulated naive T cells. DNA sequence: TGTGCCAGCAGCGTAGAGGCTAGCCTCGACTACGAGCAGTACTTC. Translated, this gives CASSVEASLDYEQYF.